Following are 23 T cell receptor beta chains from one sample sequenced in a study of metastatic and nonmetastatic thyroid tumors. TCRdb redid the clone calls on the PCR reads using MiXCR. Of roughly 6,800 clones listed, around 20% are singletons. Ahead of thyroid surgery, no patient had received treatment of any kind. Material for sequencing was adjacent normal tissue. The receptors were sampled from a female donor with papillary thyroid cancer or a benign thyroid nodule (not recorded which). Some clones in this sample may be carry-over from other donors' samples.

This clone counts as medium-sized (0.01 to 0.1%). The chain has TRBV6-5 and TRBJ2-5; a weak D match, TRBD2 (6 bases). The CDR3 extends over 15 amino acids. V was cut by 2 bases and J by 5 bases, with 15 bases left in between. Germline V gene data show CDR1 as MNHEY and CDR2 as SVGAGI. The CDR3 region is CASSYSLAGRETQYF. The CDR3 region has the DNA TGTGCCAGCAGTTACAGTCTGGCGGGGCGGGAGACCCAGTACTTC.

The rearrangement uses TRBV30 and TRBJ2-1; a weak D match, TRBD2 (6 bases). The CDR3 length is 14 residues. The germline V gene has CDR1 GTSNPN and CDR2 SVGIG (reference sequence). V lost 5 bases and J 6 bases, leaving 17 bases between the germline ends. The CDR3 nucleotides are TGTGCCTGGTCAGGGCGGGGTCGGATCAATGAGCAGTTCTTC. This codes for CAWSGRGRINEQFF.

This clone is categorized as medium-sized. The chain joins TRBV20-1 to TRBJ1-1; 7 bases map to TRBD1. V shed 2 bases, J shed 7 bases, and the junction held 10 bases outside the gene matches. Looked up from germline, CDR1 is DFQATT and CDR2 is SNEGSKA (reference sequence). This CDR3 spans 14 amino acids. For the CDR3, the DNA is TGCAGTGCTAGACTAGGGACAGCCACCCTTGAAGCTTTCTTT. It encodes CSARLGTATLEAFF.

This clone was recorded a few times. The V call is TRBV12-3 or TRBV12-4, the J call TRBJ2-7; D unresolved. This CDR3 spans 13 amino acids. V lost 0 bases, J lost 3 bases, and 6 bases lay in between. The CDR3 sequence: CASSLAGLYEQYF. In DNA, the CDR3 is TGTGCCAGCAGTTTAGCAGGGCTCTACGAGCAGTACTTC.

By its share, this clone is medium-sized (0.01 to 0.1%). V usage is TRBV12-3 or TRBV12-4 and J usage is TRBJ2-7; D unresolved. CDR3 length: 11 residues. Deletions cut 1 base from V and 9 bases from J, with 7 bases between. The CDR3 region has the DNA TGTGCCAGCAGTTTAGAGTTTGGGCAGTACTTC. This sequence encodes CASSLEFGQYF.

This clone qualifies as medium-sized. The chain combines TRBV6-1 with TRBJ2-1; TRBD2 agrees at 11 bases. The trim removed 6 bases at V and 6 bases at J, leaving 4 bases unmatched. The CDR3 consists of 14 residues. CDR1 is MNHNS, CDR2 SASEGT, per germline. CDR3 coding DNA: TGTGCCAGCAGGGGGACTAGCGGCCGCAATGAGCAGTTCTTC. Translating gives CASRGTSGRNEQFF.

This clone was found a few times. This sequence joins TRBV27 and TRBJ2-3; D possibly corresponds to TRBD2 (5 bases). V was trimmed by 4 bases and J by 0 bases, leaving 14 bases between them. Germline CDR1 and CDR2: MNHEY and SMNVEV (reference sequence). The CDR3 runs 16 residues. Here the CDR3 DNA reads TGTGCCAGCAGTTCTGGACTGACCCGTAGCACAGATACGCAGTATTTT. Amino acids: CASSSGLTRSTDTQYF.

This clone showed up many times. The chain uses TRBV7-9 and TRBJ1-2; 7 bases map to TRBD1. Trimming took 4 bases from V and 8 from J; bases not matched to a gene: 10. The CDR3 sequence is 14 residues long. Germline loops: CDR1 SEHNR, CDR2 FQNEAQ (reference sequence). The CDR3 nucleotides read TGTGCCAGCAGCTCACGACAGGGACTGGGCGGCTACACCTTC. This translates into CASSSRQGLGGYTF.

This clone is medium-sized (0.01 to 0.1%) within its sample. V gene TRBV4-1 combines with J gene TRBJ2-7; TRBD2 matches at 7 bases. The V segment lost 2 bases and the J segment 1 base; nucleotides outside the gene matches: 14. This CDR3 spans 18 amino acids. CDR1 and CDR2 from the germline V gene are MGHRA and YSYEKL. The CDR3 DNA is TGCGCCAGCAGCCAACCCTTGGAGGGAGGGCCTAGATCCTACGAGCAGTACTTC. Encoded protein: CASSQPLEGGPRSYEQYF.

This clone was observed many times. The chain joins TRBV7-9 to TRBJ2-5; 7 bases are a match to TRBD1. The CDR3 has 12 residues. V was clipped by 8 bases and J by 6 bases; unmatched bases: 6. Germline V gene data show CDR1 as SEHNR and CDR2 as FQNEAQ (reference sequence). In nucleotides, the CDR3 is TGTGCCAGCGGGACAGAACTAAAGACCCAGTACTTC. Amino acid sequence: CASGTELKTQYF. Using reference TRBV7-9 and TRBJ2-5 for the parts outside the CDR3, the full variable domain is DTGVSQNPRHKITKRGQNVTFRCDPISEHNRLYWYRQTLGQGPEFLTYFQNEAQLEKSRLLSDRFSAERPKGSFSTLEIQRTEQGDSAMYLCASGTELKTQYFGPGTRLLVL.

The chain uses TRBV6-1 and TRBJ2-3; no clear D. Germline V CDR1 and CDR2: MNHNS, SASEGT. The V gene lost 3 bases and the J gene lost 1 base, with 14 bases spanning the gap. The CDR3 extends over 16 amino acids. The CDR3 loop is CASSDEARGGTDTQYF. The CDR3 bases are TGTGCCAGCAGTGACGAGGCTCGTGGGGGCACAGATACGCAGTATTTT.

This clone rates as medium-sized. The chain is built from TRBV19 and TRBJ2-7; tentative D call: TRBD2 (6 bases). The CDR3 consists of 15 residues. Germline V lookup: CDR1 LNHDA, CDR2 SQIVND (reference sequence). The V gene lost 4 bases and the J gene lost 3 bases, with 16 bases spanning the gap. The CDR3: CASSTLEAGNYEQYF. CDR3 nucleotide sequence: TGTGCCAGTAGTACCCTAGAGGCGGGAAACTACGAGCAGTACTTC.

The rearrangement uses TRBV7-8 and TRBJ1-4; D perhaps matches TRBD1 (5 bases). The length of the CDR3 is 13 residues. The germline V gene encodes CDR1 SGHVS and CDR2 FQNEAQ. The V and J ends lost 3 bases and 4 bases respectively, with 6 bases between them. The CDR3 spells CASSLDNNEKLFF. CDR3 nucleotide sequence: TGTGCCAGCAGCTTGGACAATAATGAAAAACTGTTTTTT.

By share of the sample, this clone is medium-sized. The gene calls are TRBV4-2 and TRBJ2-5; 8 bases match TRBD1. The V gene's germline CDR1 is LGHNA and CDR2 YNFKEQ. Trimming cost V 1 base and J 4 bases; bases outside gene matches: 5. CDR3 length: 15 amino acids. The CDR3 loop is CASSQGTGPGETQYF. As DNA, the CDR3 is TGTGCCAGCAGCCAAGGGACAGGGCCGGGAGAGACCCAGTACTTC.

This clone ranks as medium-sized. The chain couples TRBV2 to TRBJ2-2; TRBD2 matches at 8 bases. The germline gives CDR1 SNHLY, CDR2 FYNNEI. J lost 4 bases, V lost 5 bases, and 6 bases had no gene match. This CDR3 is built from 15 residues. CDR3 coding DNA: TGTGCCAGCAGTTTAAGCGGGGGAGGCACCGGGGAGCTGTTTTTT. As protein: CASSLSGGGTGELFF.

This clone is termed medium-sized. V usage is TRBV12-3 or TRBV12-4 and J usage is TRBJ1-1; D remains ambiguous. Trimming shortened V by 2 bases and J by 1 base, and 11 bases separated the two germline ends. This CDR3 has 15 amino acids. DNA for the CDR3: TGTGCCAGCAGTTTAAGTGTGGGTACGAACACTGAAGCTTTCTTT. It is translated as CASSLSVGTNTEAFF.

By share, this clone ranks as medium-sized. Other DNA sequences from this sample encode an identical CDR3 as well. The rearrangement uses TRBV19 and TRBJ1-2, with D unclear. Trimming took 4 bases from V and 6 from J, leaving 15 bases between them. The CDR3 extends over 14 amino acids. Germline V gene data show CDR1 as LNHDA and CDR2 as SQIVND (reference sequence). The chain's CDR3 is CASSRTQPYDGYTF. In nucleotides, the CDR3 is TGTGCCAGTAGTAGAACCCAGCCTTACGATGGCTACACCTTC.

The chain carries TRBV11-1 and TRBJ2-7; unclear D gene. Germline CDR1 SGHAT, CDR2 FQDESV (reference sequence). This CDR3 contains 15 residues. The V gene lost 3 bases and the J gene lost 5 bases, with 17 bases spanning the gap. The CDR3 bases are TGTGCCAGCAGCTTTCGGACGGCCGGTATGGACGAGCAGTACTTC. Its protein is CASSFRTAGMDEQYF. The variable domain in full, with the rest retrieved from reference TRBV11-1 and TRBJ2-7, is EAEVAQSPRYKITEKSQAVAFWCDPISGHATLYWYRQILGQGPELLVQFQDESVVDDSQLPKDRFSAERLKGVDSTLKIQPAELGDSAMYLCASSFRTAGMDEQYFGPGTRLTVT.

This clone is labeled as medium-sized. The rearrangement joins TRBV5-4 to TRBJ2-7; D unclear. Germline V gene data show CDR1 as SGHNT and CDR2 as YYREEE (reference sequence). The CDR3 contains 14 residues. V was pared by 1 base and J by 4 bases, with 12 bases between. The CDR3: CASSLKTASYEQYF. DNA of the CDR3: TGTGCCAGCAGCTTGAAAACAGCGTCTTACGAGCAGTACTTC.

In this sample, this clone is medium-sized (0.01 to 0.1%). The chain recombines TRBV27 with TRBJ1-2; D gene uncertain. The germline gives CDR1 MNHEY, CDR2 SMNVEV (reference sequence). CDR3 length equals 16 residues. Trimming removed 6 bases at V and 4 bases at J, with 21 bases between. CDR3 sequence reads: CASRTTKGGFVYGYTF. As DNA, the CDR3 is TGTGCCAGCAGAACCACTAAGGGCGGATTTGTCTATGGCTACACCTTC.

This clone is labeled as medium-sized (0.01 to 0.1%). The chain links TRBV19 to TRBJ2-5; possibly TRBD2 for D (7 bases). The germline V and J ends were trimmed by 6 bases and 5 bases, with 22 bases remaining between them. The CDR3 is made up of 16 amino acids. Germline V gene sequence: CDR1 LNHDA, CDR2 SQIVND (reference sequence). The CDR3 DNA reads TGTGCCAGTAGCATCAGGCCACGGCGGGGGCTGGAGACCCAGTACTTC. Translation: CASSIRPRRGLETQYF.

This clone is deemed medium-sized (0.01 to 0.1%). The V and J genes are TRBV20-1 and TRBJ2-7; 10 nucleotides line up with TRBD1. The CDR3 totals 15 residues. Trimming cost V 1 base and J 4 bases; bases outside gene matches: 7. Germline CDR1 is DFQATT and CDR2 is SNEGSKA (reference sequence). The CDR3 region is CSARVTGTGAYEQYF. The CDR3, as DNA: TGCAGTGCTAGAGTGACCGGGACAGGGGCTTACGAGCAGTACTTC.

This clone was recorded many times. The V and J genes are TRBV10-1 and TRBJ2-2, with D perhaps matching TRBD1 or TRBD2 (5 bases each). The germline V gene has CDR1 WNHNN and CDR2 SYGVQD (reference sequence). V lost 7 bases to trimming and J lost 2 bases, with 8 bases between them. This CDR3 comprises 13 residues. The CDR3 DNA reads TGCGCCAGCATGGGGACCAACACCGGGGAGCTGTTTTTT. Protein product: CASMGTNTGELFF.